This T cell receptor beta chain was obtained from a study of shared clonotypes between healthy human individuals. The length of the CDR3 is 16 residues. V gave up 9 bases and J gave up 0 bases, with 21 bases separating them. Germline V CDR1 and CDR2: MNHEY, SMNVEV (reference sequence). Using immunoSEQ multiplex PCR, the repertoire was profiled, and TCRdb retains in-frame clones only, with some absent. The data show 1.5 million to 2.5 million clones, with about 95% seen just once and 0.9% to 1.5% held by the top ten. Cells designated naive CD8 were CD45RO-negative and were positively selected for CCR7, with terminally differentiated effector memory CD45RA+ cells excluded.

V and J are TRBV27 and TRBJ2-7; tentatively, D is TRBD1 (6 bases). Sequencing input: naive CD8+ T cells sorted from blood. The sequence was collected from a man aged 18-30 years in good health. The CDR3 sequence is CASTTTRDTLSYEQYF. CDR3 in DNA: TGTGCCAGTACCACAACCCGGGACACACTCTCCTACGAGCAGTACTTC.